This T cell receptor (beta chain) is from a study of blood T cells in healthy people across ages. Study-wide results and limits: CMV status of donors was unknown, possibly confounding expanded clonotype changes.

With V trimmed by 6 bases and J by 1 base, 9 bases remained unmatched. The length of the CDR3 is 15 residues. CDR1 MNHEY and CDR2 SVGAGI come from the germline V gene. Donor samples were obtained from healthy Caucasian individuals from Russia, aged about 6 to 90. Combining a sample-barcoded 5' primer with a J-beta primer mix, a second PCR ran for 7 to 11 cycles. TCRdb re-called the 5' RACE reads through MiXCR, storing one row per CDR3 protein. Here the sample spans around 500,000 distinct CDR3 sequences, 25% to 35% being singletons. This clonotype occurred once. Its antigen is currently unknown. The data also belong to a second study, concerning T cells of mothers and their children.

This chain joins TRBV6-5 and TRBJ2-7; 7 bases are a match to TRBD1. The sequence was collected from a boy younger than 10 in good health. The source material was blood. This chain's CDR3 is CASRRTGVFSYEQYF. The CDR3 DNA reads as TGTGCCAGCAGACGTACAGGGGTCTTTTCCTACGAGCAGTACTTC.